This T cell receptor (beta chain) appears in the sequencing data of a study of OX40 agonist ivuxolimab in advanced cancers. Overall study context: Patients were treated with intravenous ivuxolimab, dosed at 0.01 to 10 mg/kg and infused every 2 weeks.

CDR1 is MNHNS, CDR2 SASEGT, per germline. The CDR3 covers 13 residues. Between the trimmed V and J ends, which lost 6 bases and 5 bases, there was a span of 13 bases. Libraries were prepared by immunoSEQ multiplex PCR; TCRdb keeps only in-frame clonotypes and omits some of them. The table has approximately 81,000 clones, 88% seen once. This clone was detected once. The chain combines TRBV6-1 with TRBJ2-5; D is ambiguous. The sequencing here drew on CD4+ or CD8+ T cells sorted from blood, taken in a trial of the OX40 agonist ivuxolimab. The origin of this receptor is an adult with an advanced solid tumor such as melanoma, head and neck, liver or kidney cancer. The CDR3 DNA reads as TGTGCCAGCAGCCCCGGTCTAAGTGAGACCCAGTACTTC. It is translated as CASSPGLSETQYF.